These 27 T cell receptor beta chains came from one sample sequenced in a study of tumor-infiltrating lymphocytes in primary liver carcinoma. Priming with a constant-region primer yielded TCR beta cDNA from 400 to 500 ng total RNA. It was through three nested multiplex PCR rounds of slightly modified ARM-PCR that TCR beta libraries arose. Each of the first two PCR rounds ran about 9 cycles with TRBV1-TRBV30 forward and C-beta reverse primers. TCRdb recomputed calls from the multiplex PCR reads with MiXCR, one row per CDR3 protein. Of hundreds of thousands of distinct CDR3 sequences listed, 50% to 75% are singletons. The researchers obtained blood RNA from unsorted whole blood and also extracted germline DNA. Sequenced sample: peripheral blood. These receptors were collected from a woman between 25 and 40 years old with primary liver carcinoma and hepatitis B virus infection.

The CDR3 sequence is CASSLDPGQGNYGYTF. In nucleotides, the CDR3 is TGTGCCAGCAGCTTGGACCCGGGACAGGGGAACTATGGCTACACCTTC. The chain uses TRBV5-5 and TRBJ1-2; 10 nucleotides agree with TRBD1. CDR3 size: 16 residues. V gave up 0 bases and J gave up 2 bases; unmatched junction bases: 4. Germline V gives CDR1 SGHKS, CDR2 YYEKEE (reference sequence).

To note about this clonotype: A read error may explain this, as a much larger clone is one base away. Given the absence of the conserved phenylalanine or tryptophan at the CDR3 end, a read error is likely. The rearrangement uses TRBV4-3 and TRBJ2-5; either TRBD1 or TRBD2 may fit D (5 bases each). The ends were cut back, 0 bases at V and 2 bases at J, with 13 bases in the middle. CDR1 and CDR2 from the germline V gene are LGHNA and YSLEER. The length of the CDR3 is 16 residues. CDR3 DNA: TGCGCCAGCAGCCAAGAATGGGGCGGGCGACAAGAGACCCAGTACTTA. Translated: CASSQEWGGRQETQYL.

As to this clonotype: A much larger clone differs by one base, so this may be a read error. The V gene is TRBV12-3 or TRBV12-4, the J gene TRBJ2-7; tentatively, D is TRBD1 (6 bases). Trimming stripped 0 bases from V and 7 bases from J, with 10 bases between. This CDR3 comprises 13 residues. The CDR3 DNA follows: TGTGCCAGCAGTTTAGCGGGGGCGACGGAGCAGTACTTC. This codes for CASSLAGATEQYF.

The chain carries TRBV29-1 and TRBJ1-1, with unresolved D. V was shortened by 7 bases and J by 10 bases, with 25 bases between the two germline ends. This CDR3 region has 14 residues. CDR1 and CDR2 (germline): SQVTM, ANQGSEA. The DNA for the CDR3 is TGCAGCGACCATGAATCGAGAAAGGATGGAAGAGCTTTCTTT. This gives the protein CSDHESRKDGRAFF. The variable domain in full, with the rest retrieved from reference TRBV29-1 and TRBJ1-1, is SAVISQKPSRDICQRGTSLTIQCQVDSQVTMMFWYRQQPGQSLTLIATANQGSEATYESGFVIDKFPISRPNLTFSTLTVSNMSPEDSSIYLCSDHESRKDGRAFFGQGTRLTVV.

Worth noting for this clonotype: Just one base apart from a much larger clone, this may be a read error. The chain links TRBV6-2 or TRBV6-3 to TRBJ2-1; D gene unclear. Per the germline V gene, CDR1 is MNHEY and CDR2 is SVGEGT. CDR3 length: 14 amino acids. V was pared by 4 bases and J by 8 bases, with 15 bases between. The CDR3 sequence: CASSWATLLDEQFF. CDR3 coding DNA: TGTGCCAGCAGTTGGGCGACTCTCCTCGATGAGCAGTTCTTC.

The chain combines TRBV4-1 with TRBJ1-3, with D unresolved. Germline-derived CDR1 and CDR2 are MGHRA and YSYEKL. This CDR3 contains 15 residues. V shed 1 base and J shed 7 bases, with 14 bases lying between them. CDR3 amino acids: CASSQVHSSGNTIYF. CDR3 nucleotides: TGCGCCAGCAGCCAAGTACACAGCAGCGGGAACACCATATATTTT.

This clonotype was seen repeatedly, ten times or more. The V gene is TRBV11-2, the J gene TRBJ2-1, with TRBD2 identical over 12 bases. Germline CDR1 reads SGHAT; CDR2 reads FQNNGV. The CDR3 length is 16 residues. The V and J ends lost 5 bases and 4 bases, in that order; junction bases with no gene match: 6. In DNA, the CDR3 is TGTGCCAGCAGCGACTCCGGGACTAGCGGGTACAATGAGCAGTTCTTC. Residues: CASSDSGTSGYNEQFF.

Note on this clonotype: Germline is not matched at one junction end, which may reflect a read error. The chain couples TRBV6-6 to TRBJ1-4; D ambiguous. Germline CDR1 MNHNY, CDR2 SVGAGI (reference sequence). This CDR3 has 13 amino acids. The CDR3 is CASSYRTNEKMFF. The CDR3 DNA follows: TGTGCCAGCAGTTACAGAACTAATGAAAAAATGTTTTTT.

The gene calls are TRBV25-1 and TRBJ2-3; no definite D call. Trimming removed 1 base from V and 6 bases from J, with 11 bases in between. The CDR3 contains 14 residues. Germline CDR1 reads MGHDK; CDR2 reads SYGVNS. The CDR3 loop reads CASSESTNSDTQYF. CDR3 coding DNA: TGTGCCAGCAGTGAATCCACTAATTCTGATACGCAGTATTTT.

The genes are TRBV5-4 and TRBJ2-2, with 11 bases aligning to TRBD2. The V and J ends lost 4 bases and 7 bases, in that order; junction bases with no gene match: 9. Germline CDR1 is SGHNT and CDR2 is YYREEE (reference sequence). This CDR3 region has 16 residues. The CDR3 DNA reads TGTGCCAGCAGCCAACTACTAGCGGGAGTTGGCGGGGAGCTGTTTTTT. Protein sequence: CASSQLLAGVGGELFF.

This clonotype was seen only a few times. The V gene is TRBV7-9, the J gene TRBJ2-3; 9 bases align to TRBD1. CDR3 size: 15 residues. V lost 6 bases and J lost 0; bases outside the gene matches: 4. From germline, CDR1 is SEHNR and CDR2 FQNEAQ (reference sequence). This CDR3 is CASREGQGSTDTQYF. Here the CDR3 DNA reads TGTGCCAGCAGAGAAGGACAGGGGAGCACAGATACGCAGTATTTT. The variable domain in full, completed from reference TRBV7-9 and TRBJ2-3, reads DTGVSQNPRHKITKRGQNVTFRCDPISEHNRLYWYRQTLGQGPEFLTYFQNEAQLEKSRLLSDRFSAERPKGSFSTLEIQRTEQGDSAMYLCASREGQGSTDTQYFGPGTRLTVL.

Details on this clonotype: A much larger clonotype is one base distant, so this may be a read error. As DNA, the CDR3 is TGTGCCAGCAGTAGAGGGGGGGTAAACTATGGCTACATCTTC. As protein: CASSRGGVNYGYIF. The V call is TRBV12-3 or TRBV12-4, the J call TRBJ1-2; D may be TRBD1 (6 bases). CDR3 length: 14 amino acids.

This clonotype occurred a few times. V is TRBV6-6 and J is TRBJ2-7, with D possibly matching TRBD2 (6 bases). The V end lost 0 bases, the J end lost 6 bases, and 18 bases lay between the germline ends. Per germline, CDR1 MNHNY and CDR2 SVGAGI (reference sequence). The CDR3 has 16 residues. CDR3 DNA sequence: TGTGCCAGCAGTTACTCCCGGGGGAGTACTAGGCGCGAGCAGTACTTC. This sequence encodes CASSYSRGSTRREQYF.

The genes are TRBV6-5 and TRBJ2-3; TRBD2 is a possible D gene (5 bases). The CDR3 has 18 residues. V was trimmed by 2 bases and J by 0 bases, leaving 18 bases between them. Per germline, CDR1 MNHEY and CDR2 SVGAGI. The DNA for the CDR3 is TGTGCCAGCAGTTACGGACCCCTAACGGGAACTAGCACAGATACGCAGTATTTT. This encodes CASSYGPLTGTSTDTQYF.

This clonotype was observed once. This clone may be a read error of a much larger clone one base away. The chain joins TRBV6-1 to TRBJ1-2; D not resolved. Germline lookup yields CDR1 MNHNS and CDR2 SASEGT. This CDR3 is built from 14 residues. Trimming took 7 bases from V and 4 from J, leaving 16 bases between them. CDR3 nucleotides: TGTGCCAGCACCCCGGGAGGGCATTCCTATGGCTACACCTTC. As protein: CASTPGGHSYGYTF.

Comments on this clonotype: A much bigger clone sits one base away, suggesting this may be a read error. The V call is TRBV6-2 or TRBV6-3, the J call TRBJ2-7; maybe TRBD1 (6 bases). Germline V gene sequence: CDR1 MNHEY, CDR2 SVGEGT. The CDR3 is 11 residues long. DNA for the CDR3: TGTGTCAGCAGTTTTAGGGGGATGCCGTACTTC. Translating it yields CVSSFRGMPYF.

This clonotype was observed at least ten times. The junction and the germline gene differ at one end; a read error may be behind it. The rearrangement joins TRBV6-6 to TRBJ2-5; D is undetermined. Looked up from germline, CDR1 is MNHNY and CDR2 is SVGAGI (reference sequence). The CDR3 covers 13 residues. CDR3 nucleotides: TGTGCCAGCAGACAGAGAGAGCAAGAGACTCAGTACTTC. Translating it yields CASRQREQETQYF.

Notes on this clonotype: A much larger clonotype is one base distant, so this may be a read error. V and J are TRBV4-3 and TRBJ2-3, with D unclear. This CDR3 is 17 amino acids long. Germline CDR1 reads LGHNA; CDR2 reads YSLEER. CDR3 DNA sequence: TGCGTCAGCAGCCAAGACTTAATCCGCTCTGGGTCGGATACGCAGTATTTT. Translating gives CVSSQDLIRSGSDTQYF.

As for this clonotype: An end of the junction differs from the germline gene, which may be a read error. This chain links TRBV29-1 with TRBJ2-5, with D perhaps matching TRBD1 or TRBD2 (5 bases each). Germline loops: CDR1 SQVTM, CDR2 ANQGSEA. The CDR3 length is 10 residues. CDR3 nucleotide sequence: TGCAGCGCGTCAGATGGGACCCAGTATTTC. This encodes CSASDGTQYF.

V usage is TRBV14 and J usage is TRBJ2-1; D is perhaps TRBD1 (6 bases). The CDR3 runs 13 residues. The germline V gene has CDR1 SGHDN and CDR2 FVKESK. The V end lost 3 bases, the J end lost 7 bases, and 10 bases lay between the germline ends. The CDR3 spells CASSHPGENEQFF. The CDR3, as DNA: TGTGCCAGCAGCCACCCAGGGGAAAATGAGCAGTTCTTC.

The count of this clonotype is one. The junction differs from germline at one of its ends, possibly a read error. The rearrangement joins TRBV28 to TRBJ1-2; D remains unclear. This CDR3 comprises 14 residues. Germline CDR1 reads MDHEN; CDR2 reads SYDVKM. The CDR3 coding sequence is TGTGCCAGCAGTCGTAGAAGTTCTAATTATGGCTACACCTTC. Encoded protein: CASSRRSSNYGYTF.

This clonotype has more than one count but fewer than ten. The chain employs TRBV7-8 and TRBJ2-3, with unresolved D. The germline CDR1 and CDR2 sequences are SGHVS and FQNEAQ. This CDR3 region has 13 residues. With 5 bases removed from V and 6 bases from J, the gap between germline ends came to 12 bases. CDR3 amino acids: CASSQTYGDTQYF. The CDR3 DNA reads TGTGCCAGCAGCCAAACCTACGGGGATACGCAGTATTTT.

The genes are TRBV6-2 or TRBV6-3 and TRBJ2-1, with a tentative D call TRBD2 (6 bases). V was clipped by 4 bases and J by 5 bases, with 21 bases between them. The CDR3 spans 17 residues. The germline CDR1 and CDR2 sequences are MNHEY and SVGEGT. CDR3 DNA: TGTGCCAGCAGTTTCCTCATATCGGGAGCCCTAAACAATGAGCAGTTCTTC. This codes for CASSFLISGALNNEQFF.

About this clonotype: A much larger clone differs by one base, so this may be a read error. This rearrangement joins TRBV6-1 to TRBJ1-6, with a tentative D call TRBD1 (6 bases). The length of the CDR3 is 14 residues. Germline V gene sequence: CDR1 MNHNS, CDR2 SASEGT. The CDR3 DNA follows: TGTGCCAACAGTGAATTTACAGGGCTTTCACCCCTCCACTTT. As protein: CANSEFTGLSPLHF.

Here the CDR3 DNA reads TGTGCCAGCAGCTTAAGGTGTCGGGCTAGCGGGACCGGGGAGCTGTTTTTT. Translated, it gives CASSLRCRASGTGELFF. This chain joins TRBV7-9 and TRBJ2-2, with 8 bases aligning to TRBD2. The germline V gene encodes CDR1 SEHNR and CDR2 FQNEAQ (reference sequence). After removal of 2 bases from V and 5 bases from J, the junction contained 10 bases not matched to a gene. This CDR3 is 17 amino acids long. Full variable domain (rest looked up from reference TRBV7-9 and TRBJ2-2): DTGVSQNPRHKITKRGQNVTFRCDPISEHNRLYWYRQTLGQGPEFLTYFQNEAQLEKSRLLSDRFSAERPKGSFSTLEIQRTEQGDSAMYLCASSLRCRASGTGELFFGEGSRLTVL.

This clonotype was observed at least ten times. The rearrangement links TRBV29-1 to TRBJ2-1; TRBD2 matches 7 bases. This CDR3 has 13 residues. CDR1 is SQVTM and CDR2 is ANQGSEA in the germline V gene. The junction had 8 bases not matched to a gene; V was cut back by 6 bases and J by 6 bases. The CDR3 sequence: CSVYGSGGNEQFF. The CDR3 DNA follows: TGCAGCGTCTACGGGTCGGGGGGCAATGAGCAGTTCTTC.

This clonotype has at least ten counts. This chain links TRBV11-3 with TRBJ1-1; D call uncertain. V lost 1 base and J lost 7, with 10 bases in between. Germline V gene data show CDR1 as SGHNT and CDR2 as YENEEA. This CDR3 spans 13 amino acids. CDR3 bases: TGTGCCAGCAGCTTAGGAAGGCAGTATGAAGCTTTCTTT. Translated, it gives CASSLGRQYEAFF.